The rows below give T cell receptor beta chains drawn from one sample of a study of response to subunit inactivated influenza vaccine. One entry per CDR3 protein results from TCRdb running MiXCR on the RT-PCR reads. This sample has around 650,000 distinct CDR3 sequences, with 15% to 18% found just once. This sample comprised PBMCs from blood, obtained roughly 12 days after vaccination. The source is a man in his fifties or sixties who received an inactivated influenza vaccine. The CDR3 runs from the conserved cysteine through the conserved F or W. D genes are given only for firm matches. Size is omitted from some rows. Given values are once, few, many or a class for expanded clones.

CDR3nt: TGTGCCAGCAGCTCGACTAGCCAGGAGACCCAGTACTTC
CDR3aa: CASSSTSQETQYF
v_gene: TRBV7-2
abundance: -
j_gene: TRBJ2-5
d_gene: TRBD2

CDR3nt: TGCGCCAGCAGCCCTGGGCTTGGCACCGTATACGAGCAGTACTTC
CDR3aa: CASSPGLGTVYEQYF
v_gene: TRBV4-3
abundance: few
j_gene: TRBJ2-7
d_gene: -

CDR3nt: TGCAGCGTTGGAGGAGGGGGATTTGGAGGCTACACCTTC
CDR3aa: CSVGGGGFGGYTF
v_gene: TRBV29-1
abundance: -
j_gene: TRBJ1-2
d_gene: -

CDR3nt: TGTGCCAGCCTGAAGGGGCCAGGAAGCCACGAGCAGTACTTC
CDR3aa: CASLKGPGSHEQYF
v_gene: TRBV7-2
abundance: few
j_gene: TRBJ2-7
d_gene: -

CDR3nt: TGTGCGACCAGGAACCGGGACCTACTCAGGGAGACCCAGTACTTC
CDR3aa: CATRNRDLLRETQYF
v_gene: TRBV7-2
abundance: -
j_gene: TRBJ2-5
d_gene: -

CDR3nt: TGTGCCAGCAGCCAGGGTCCGATTAGTCTCACTGAAGCTTTCTTT
CDR3aa: CASSQGPISLTEAFF
v_gene: TRBV6-2/TRBV6-3
abundance: few
j_gene: TRBJ1-1
d_gene: -

CDR3nt: TGCAGCGTCTCGAGAGGGGACAGGGGGGACACCGGGGAGCTGTTTTTT
CDR3aa: CSVSRGDRGDTGELFF
v_gene: TRBV29-1
abundance: few
j_gene: TRBJ2-2
d_gene: TRBD1

CDR3nt: TGTGCCACCAGCGACGTGGGACTTGGAGGGACAGATACGCAGTATTTT
CDR3aa: CATSDVGLGGTDTQYF
v_gene: TRBV24-1
abundance: few
j_gene: TRBJ2-3
d_gene: -

CDR3nt: TGTGCCAGCAGCTTAAGGTCCGGGGGTTTCACTGAAGCTTTCTTT
CDR3aa: CASSLRSGGFTEAFF
v_gene: TRBV7-2
abundance: few
j_gene: TRBJ1-1
d_gene: -

CDR3nt: TGTGCCAGCAGATATTTTGACAGCTCTGAGCAGTTCTTC
CDR3aa: CASRYFDSSEQFF
v_gene: TRBV5-6
abundance: -
j_gene: TRBJ2-1
d_gene: -

CDR3nt: TGTGCCATCAGTGAGAATAAGGGGACTAGCGGGATGAACAATGAGCAGTTCTTC
CDR3aa: CAISENKGTSGMNNEQFF
v_gene: TRBV10-3
abundance: -
j_gene: TRBJ2-1
d_gene: TRBD2

CDR3nt: TGTGCCGCGGGTTCGGCAGGGAAAGGAGATACGCAGTATTTT
CDR3aa: CAAGSAGKGDTQYF
v_gene: TRBV28
abundance: few
j_gene: TRBJ2-3
d_gene: -

CDR3nt: TGTGCCAGCAGCGATAGCGGGGGGGTTTACAATGAGCAGTTCTTC
CDR3aa: CASSDSGGVYNEQFF
v_gene: TRBV12-3/TRBV12-4
abundance: few
j_gene: TRBJ2-1
d_gene: TRBD2

CDR3nt: TGTGCCAGCACCCCCATCGGACTAGCGGGTGCCTACGAGCAGTACTTC
CDR3aa: CASTPIGLAGAYEQYF
v_gene: TRBV6-2/TRBV6-3
abundance: -
j_gene: TRBJ2-7
d_gene: TRBD2

CDR3nt: TGTGCCAGCAGCCTTGAGGCGGGGTACGAAAAACTGTTTTTT
CDR3aa: CASSLEAGYEKLFF
v_gene: TRBV11-2
abundance: few
j_gene: TRBJ1-4
d_gene: -

CDR3nt: TGTGCCAGCAGTTTTGGTCGCAGGGTTAATTCACCCCTCCACTTT
CDR3aa: CASSFGRRVNSPLHF
v_gene: TRBV12-3/TRBV12-4
abundance: -
j_gene: TRBJ1-6
d_gene: -

CDR3nt: TGCAGCGCTATTATCCATAGCACAGATACGCAGTATTTT
CDR3aa: CSAIIHSTDTQYF
v_gene: TRBV29-1
abundance: few
j_gene: TRBJ2-3
d_gene: -

CDR3nt: TGTGCCACACGTCCTACCGGGGATACGCAGTATTTT
CDR3aa: CATRPTGDTQYF
v_gene: TRBV6-5
abundance: -
j_gene: TRBJ2-3
d_gene: -

CDR3nt: TGTGCCACCAGCAGAGAAGCGACTAGCGGGAGGGCCGGGACCCAGTACTTC
CDR3aa: CATSREATSGRAGTQYF
v_gene: TRBV15
abundance: few
j_gene: TRBJ2-5
d_gene: TRBD2

CDR3nt: TGTGCCAGTCGGGGACAGGACTATGGCTACACCTTC
CDR3aa: CASRGQDYGYTF
v_gene: TRBV19
abundance: many
j_gene: TRBJ1-2
d_gene: TRBD1

CDR3nt: TGTGCCAGCACTGGACAGGGGAATGAAAAACTGTTTTTT
CDR3aa: CASTGQGNEKLFF
v_gene: TRBV7-9
abundance: -
j_gene: TRBJ1-4
d_gene: TRBD1

CDR3nt: TGTGCCAGCAGCTTATTAGGGACAGGCAGCGGGGAGCTGTTTTTT
CDR3aa: CASSLLGTGSGELFF
v_gene: TRBV7-2
abundance: few
j_gene: TRBJ2-2
d_gene: TRBD1

CDR3nt: TGCGCCAGCAGTCAGGGACAAGAATACAATGAGCAGTTCTTC
CDR3aa: CASSQGQEYNEQFF
v_gene: TRBV5-1
abundance: -
j_gene: TRBJ2-1
d_gene: -

CDR3nt: TGTGCCAGCAGCCCCTCTTCCGGGGGGTCCTACGAGCAGTACTTC
CDR3aa: CASSPSSGGSYEQYF
v_gene: TRBV13
abundance: many
j_gene: TRBJ2-7
d_gene: TRBD2

CDR3nt: TGCAGCGTGGAACTAGAGGCCGGGACAGATTATTTCTATGGCTACACCTTC
CDR3aa: CSVELEAGTDYFYGYTF
v_gene: TRBV29-1
abundance: few
j_gene: TRBJ1-2
d_gene: TRBD1

CDR3nt: TGCGCCAGCAGCCAAGAGGGACAGCCTAATGAAAAACTGTTTTTT
CDR3aa: CASSQEGQPNEKLFF
v_gene: TRBV4-3
abundance: few
j_gene: TRBJ1-4
d_gene: TRBD1

CDR3nt: TGTGCCAGTAGTCCAAGGGGGACAGGGAATCAGCCCCAGCATTTT
CDR3aa: CASSPRGTGNQPQHF
v_gene: TRBV19
abundance: few
j_gene: TRBJ1-5
d_gene: TRBD1

CDR3nt: TGTGCCAGCAGTCCCGGGACAGAGTTTAGCTATGGCTACACCTTC
CDR3aa: CASSPGTEFSYGYTF
v_gene: TRBV7-9
abundance: -
j_gene: TRBJ1-2
d_gene: TRBD1

CDR3nt: TGTGCCAGCACTCTAGCGGGTCTAAACAATGAGCAGTTCTTC
CDR3aa: CASTLAGLNNEQFF
v_gene: TRBV27
abundance: -
j_gene: TRBJ2-1
d_gene: TRBD2

CDR3nt: TGCGCCAGCAGCCAAGGCGACAGGGTGGGTGAGCAGTTCTTC
CDR3aa: CASSQGDRVGEQFF
v_gene: TRBV4-1
abundance: few
j_gene: TRBJ2-1
d_gene: TRBD1

CDR3nt: TGCAGTGCTAGCCCTAGGAGGGGAGCTAATGAAAAACTGTTTTTT
CDR3aa: CSASPRRGANEKLFF
v_gene: TRBV20-1
abundance: -
j_gene: TRBJ1-4
d_gene: -

CDR3nt: TGCGCCAGCAGCCAAAGTTTCTTCCGGGACCTCCGTCACAATGAGCAGTTCTTC
CDR3aa: CASSQSFFRDLRHNEQFF
v_gene: TRBV4-1
abundance: -
j_gene: TRBJ2-1
d_gene: -

CDR3nt: TGTGCCACCAGCTCTCAAAGATGGTCCGGGGAGCTGTTTTTT
CDR3aa: CATSSQRWSGELFF
v_gene: TRBV15
abundance: -
j_gene: TRBJ2-2
d_gene: -

CDR3nt: TGTGCCAGCAGCCCGGGCCAGTACCCAACTAATGAAAAACTGTTTTTT
CDR3aa: CASSPGQYPTNEKLFF
v_gene: TRBV6-1
abundance: -
j_gene: TRBJ1-4
d_gene: -

CDR3nt: TGTGCCAGCACCTCCATCAACCCAAGCAATCAGCCCCAGCATTTT
CDR3aa: CASTSINPSNQPQHF
v_gene: TRBV6-2/TRBV6-3
abundance: few
j_gene: TRBJ1-5
d_gene: -

CDR3nt: TGTGCCACCAGTGCCGGGACTAGCGTCGACAATGAGCAGTTCTTC
CDR3aa: CATSAGTSVDNEQFF
v_gene: TRBV24-1
abundance: -
j_gene: TRBJ2-1
d_gene: TRBD2

CDR3nt: TGTGCCAGCAGCTTACCGGTGGGCAGCAAAGAGAGCAATCAGCCCCAGCATTTT
CDR3aa: CASSLPVGSKESNQPQHF
v_gene: TRBV7-3
abundance: few
j_gene: TRBJ1-5
d_gene: -

CDR3nt: TGCAGCGTTGAAGGACTAGCGGGAGATCAGAATGAGCAGTTCTTC
CDR3aa: CSVEGLAGDQNEQFF
v_gene: TRBV29-1
abundance: few
j_gene: TRBJ2-1
d_gene: TRBD2

CDR3nt: TGTGCCAGCAGCTTAGCCGGGCCGCGGGAGCAGTACTTC
CDR3aa: CASSLAGPREQYF
v_gene: TRBV7-2
abundance: -
j_gene: TRBJ2-7
d_gene: -

CDR3nt: TGCGCCAGCAAGGCCGCTTGGGAGGCCAAAAACATTCAGTACTTC
CDR3aa: CASKAAWEAKNIQYF
v_gene: TRBV4-1
abundance: few
j_gene: TRBJ2-4
d_gene: -